This TCR beta chain emerged from a study of blood T cell repertoires in COVID-19. Trimming stripped 6 bases from V and 8 bases from J, with 17 bases between. CDR1 and CDR2 (germline): SNHLY, FYNNEI. This CDR3 has 14 amino acids. Method: immunoSEQ multiplex PCR; TCRdb's copy keeps in-frame clones and lacks some. The sample consists of 170,000 or so clones, approximately 87% of them appearing once. The material sequenced was peripheral blood. This sequence was found in a woman aged 18 to 35 who had recovered from COVID-19. The rearrangement uses TRBV2 and TRBJ2-1, with D possibly TRBD2 on 6 matching bases. The CDR3 region is CASRGAREVDEQFF. The DNA of the CDR3 is TGTGCCAGCAGGGGAGCCAGGGAGGTCGATGAGCAGTTCTTC.